The 31 T cell receptor beta chains reported below all come from one sample, sequenced in a study of cytomegalovirus exposure and HLA in healthy donors. PCR amplification relied on 60 Vbeta primers (plus 13 Jbeta primers). The assay was immunoSEQ multiplex PCR, and TCRdb's table has in-frame clones only and misses some. Of about 120,000 clones listed, approximately 81% are singletons. Sequenced: PBMCs. The receptors stem from a woman in her 30s in good health and CMV-seronegative.

This rearrangement joins TRBV12-5 to TRBJ1-1; tentatively, D is TRBD1 (5 bases). CDR3 size: 13 residues. Between the trimmed V and J ends, which lost 3 bases and 8 bases, there was a span of 13 bases. Per germline, CDR1 LGHNT and CDR2 FRNRAP. CDR3 residues: CASGFTGGMEAFF. The CDR3, as DNA: TGTGCTAGTGGTTTCACGGGGGGGATGGAAGCTTTCTTT.

The chain links TRBV6-1 to TRBJ2-2, with D possibly being TRBD2 (5 bases). The CDR3 is 13 amino acids. CDR1 and CDR2 from the germline V gene are MNHNS and SASEGT. With 11 bases removed from V and 4 bases from J, the gap between germline ends came to 14 bases. For the CDR3, the DNA is TGTGCCGGCCTTATCGGGGTCACCGGGGAGCTGTTTTTT. It is translated as CAGLIGVTGELFF.

In its sample, this clone was seen a few times. The chain recombines TRBV6-1 with TRBJ2-2; 11 bases align to TRBD2. CDR1 is MNHNS, CDR2 SASEGT, per germline. The CDR3 runs to 16 residues. J gave up 3 bases and V 4 bases, and 4 bases lay outside the gene matches. CDR3 in DNA: TGTGCCAGCAGTGCTCAACTAGCGGGAGACACCGGGGAGCTGTTTTTT. The encoded protein is CASSAQLAGDTGELFF.

The chain employs TRBV30 and TRBJ2-5; 9 bases match TRBD1. The DNA end is a closer match to TRBJ2-7, so the J assignment may be wrong. The V gene's germline CDR1 is GTSNPN and CDR2 SVGIG (reference sequence). The CDR3 contains 14 residues. The CDR3 is CAWSVGTGLYEQYF. CDR3 nucleotide sequence: TGTGCCTGGAGTGTAGGGACAGGGCTGTACGAGCAGTACTTC.

The rearrangement joins TRBV19 to TRBJ1-4; D gene unclear. The CDR3 has 16 residues. Germline lookup yields CDR1 LNHDA and CDR2 SQIVND (reference sequence). The ends were cut back, 3 bases at V and 4 bases at J, with 15 bases in the middle. CDR3 sequence: CASSIGGSLGNEKLFF. Here the CDR3 DNA reads TGTGCCAGTAGTATTGGAGGGAGCTTGGGTAATGAAAAACTGTTTTTT.

This clone was detected only a few times. This rearrangement joins TRBV7-2 to TRBJ2-6; 7 bases line up with TRBD1. Germline CDR1 and CDR2: SGHTA and FQGNSA. The CDR3 covers 18 residues. J lost 0 bases, V lost 5 bases, and 10 bases had no gene match. Written as DNA, the CDR3 is TGTGCCAGCAGCACCCCTAGGACAGGAAGCTCTGGGGCCAACGTCCTGACTTTC. Residues: CASSTPRTGSSGANVLTF.

The gene calls are TRBV7-3 and TRBJ2-5, with 10 positions matching TRBD1. The CDR3 sequence is 14 residues long. With V trimmed by 5 bases and J by 4 bases, 4 bases remained unmatched. Germline lookup yields CDR1 SGHTA and CDR2 FQGTGA. CDR3 sequence: CASSQGQGRETQYF. The CDR3 DNA reads as TGTGCCAGCAGCCAGGGACAGGGGAGAGAGACCCAGTACTTC.

The V gene is TRBV7-9, the J gene TRBJ2-2; possibly TRBD1 for D (6 bases). Per germline, CDR1 SEHNR and CDR2 FQNEAQ (reference sequence). The CDR3 length is 16 residues. V was cut by 4 bases and J by 4 bases, with 16 bases left in between. The CDR3 spells CASSSRPGDGTGELFF. CDR3 coding DNA: TGTGCCAGCAGCTCTAGACCAGGGGATGGCACCGGGGAGCTGTTTTTT.

The chain carries TRBV14 and TRBJ2-1, with 10 bases fitting TRBD2. The germline CDR1 and CDR2 sequences are SGHDN and FVKESK. Trimming took 2 bases from V and 4 from J; bases not matched to a gene: 8. The CDR3 sequence is 17 residues long. The CDR3 reads CASSQQTSGWLYNEQFF. CDR3 bases: TGTGCCAGCAGCCAACAGACTAGCGGGTGGCTATACAATGAGCAGTTCTTC.

The chain recombines TRBV5-6 with TRBJ1-2, with 11 bases aligning to TRBD1. Germline CDR1 reads SGHDT; CDR2 reads YYEEEE. V shed 4 bases and J 4 bases; nucleotides not matched to a gene: 6. The CDR3 contains 15 residues. The DNA for the CDR3 is TGTGCCAGCAGCGGGCTGGGACAGGGGGTCTATGGCTACACCTTC. It is translated as CASSGLGQGVYGYTF.

V is TRBV7-7 and J is TRBJ2-1, with 13 bases fitting TRBD2. The CDR3 covers 15 residues. J gave up 9 bases and V 5 bases, and 7 bases lay outside the gene matches. From germline, CDR1 is SSHAT and CDR2 FNYEAQ (reference sequence). CDR3 amino acids: CASSPGLAGASEQFF. CDR3 DNA: TGTGCCAGCAGCCCCGGACTAGCGGGAGCGAGTGAGCAGTTCTTC.

The rearrangement links TRBV9 to TRBJ2-5, with 8 bases aligning to TRBD1. The CDR3 runs 17 residues. V lost 0 bases, J lost 1 base, and 8 bases stayed unmatched. CDR1 is SGDLS, CDR2 YYNGEE, per germline. CDR3 in DNA: TGTGCCAGCAGCGTAGATTCCGGACAGGGTCCCCAAGAGACCCAGTACTTC. Translating gives CASSVDSGQGPQETQYF.

The V call is TRBV9, the J call TRBJ2-7; 7 positions match TRBD2. V lost 2 bases to trimming and J lost 0 bases; unmatched junction nucleotides: 8. CDR3 length equals 16 residues. CDR1 and CDR2 from the germline V gene are SGDLS and YYNGEE. CDR3 coding DNA: TGTGCCAGCAGCGTGGACTCTAGCGGATCCTCCTACGAGCAGTACTTC. Its translation is CASSVDSSGSSYEQYF.

CDR3 loop: CSATRTGGYTF. Here the CDR3 DNA reads TGCAGTGCTACCAGGACAGGAGGCTACACCTTC. The chain links TRBV20-1 to TRBJ1-2; 7 bases agree with TRBD1. CDR1 is DFQATT, CDR2 SNEGSKA, per germline (reference sequence). The CDR3 runs 11 residues. The junction had 4 bases not matched to a gene; V was cut back by 4 bases and J by 8 bases.

V is TRBV9 and J is TRBJ2-7; perhaps TRBD1 as D (5 bases). The germline V gene encodes CDR1 SGDLS and CDR2 YYNGEE. Trimming took 0 bases from V and 4 from J, leaving 14 bases between them. This CDR3 spans 15 amino acids. The CDR3 nucleotides are TGTGCCAGCAGCGTAGGAGCGACAGCTGCGTACGAGCAGTACTTC. Translated, it gives CASSVGATAAYEQYF.

The table lists this clone with a count of one. This rearrangement joins TRBV6-5 to TRBJ2-3; D is unresolved. Germline V gene data show CDR1 as MNHEY and CDR2 as SVGAGI. The CDR3 extends over 12 amino acids. The V and J ends lost 6 bases and 7 bases respectively, with 11 bases between them. DNA for the CDR3: TGTGCCAGCAGAGACCCGGGTTATACGCAGTATTTT. Translation gives CASRDPGYTQYF.

This rearrangement joins TRBV11-3 to TRBJ1-6; a possible D gene is TRBD1 (5 bases). Trimming took 5 bases from V and 9 from J, leaving 17 bases between them. The germline gives CDR1 SGHNT, CDR2 YENEEA. The CDR3 runs 15 residues. CDR3 residues: CASSNSQGDGSPLHF. DNA of the CDR3: TGTGCCAGCAGCAACTCTCAGGGTGATGGTTCACCCCTCCACTTT. Full variable domain (missing parts from reference TRBV11-3 and TRBJ1-6): EAGVVQSPRYKIIEKKQPVAFWCNPISGHNTLYWYLQNLGQGPELLIRYENEEAVDDSQLPKDRFSAERLKGVDSTLKIQPAELGDSAVYLCASSNSQGDGSPLHFGNGTRLTVT.

The rearrangement joins TRBV6-1 to TRBJ2-5; D is perhaps TRBD1 (5 bases). Germline V CDR1 and CDR2: MNHNS, SASEGT. The CDR3 length is 13 residues. V was cut by 3 bases and J by 3 bases, with 8 bases left in between. The CDR3 DNA follows: TGTGCCAGCAGTGACAGGACAAAAGAGACCCAGTACTTC. Its translation: CASSDRTKETQYF.

The chain employs TRBV5-4 and TRBJ2-7; 12 bases agree with TRBD2. In germline, CDR1 is SGHNT, CDR2 YYREEE (reference sequence). CDR3 size: 16 residues. The trim removed 2 bases at V and 5 bases at J, leaving 8 bases unmatched. CDR3 coding DNA: TGTGCCAGCAGCTTTGGACTAGCGGGAAGTTTCGACGAGCAGTACTTC. Its protein is CASSFGLAGSFDEQYF.

The rearrangement links TRBV29-1 to TRBJ2-3; TRBD2 matches 11 bases. This CDR3 is built from 14 residues. Looked up from germline, CDR1 is SQVTM and CDR2 is ANQGSEA. Losses at the gene ends were 5 bases for V and 5 bases for J; bases not matched to a gene: 6. The CDR3 region has the DNA TGCAGCGTTCCTGATAGCGGGAGGGGAGATACGCAGTATTTT. Amino acids: CSVPDSGRGDTQYF.

The chain employs TRBV5-1 and TRBJ2-1; TRBD1 matches 8 bases. CDR3 length: 16 residues. Germline V gene data show CDR1 as SGHRS and CDR2 as YFSETQ. Trimming cost V 5 bases and J 9 bases; bases outside gene matches: 16. DNA for the CDR3: TGCGCCAGCAGACAAATTTTCGGACAGGGTTCTCTTGAGCAGTTCTTC. Translated: CASRQIFGQGSLEQFF.

V and J are TRBV7-3 and TRBJ2-3; maybe TRBD1 (6 bases). The germline V and J ends were trimmed by 5 bases and 2 bases, with 11 bases remaining between them. Germline-derived CDR1 and CDR2 are SGHTA and FQGTGA. The CDR3 spans 14 residues. The CDR3 nucleotides are TGTGCCAGCAGCCCCGGACAGCTCACAGATACGCAGTATTTT. This encodes CASSPGQLTDTQYF.

This sequence joins TRBV27 and TRBJ2-7, with no clear D. The V end was cut by 1 base, the J end by 6 bases, with 13 bases between. The CDR3 runs to 14 residues. Germline assignment: CDR1 MNHEY and CDR2 SMNVEV (reference sequence). The CDR3 reads CASSLLASPSEQYF. CDR3 bases: TGTGCCAGCAGTTTATTGGCTAGTCCCTCCGAGCAGTACTTC.

The chain is built from TRBV4-3 and TRBJ2-2, with 7 bases fitting TRBD2. CDR3 length equals 13 residues. Trimming cost V 8 bases and J 6 bases; bases outside gene matches: 6. Germline lookup yields CDR1 LGHNA and CDR2 YSLEER. The CDR3 nucleotides are TGCGCCAGCTCGGCGGGAGAGGCCGGGGAGCTGTTTTTT. Its protein is CASSAGEAGELFF.

The gene calls are TRBV6-5 and TRBJ2-4; 7 bases line up with TRBD1. CDR1 is MNHEY and CDR2 is SVGAGI in the germline V gene. V was clipped by 6 bases and J by 5 bases; unmatched bases: 7. This CDR3 region has 14 residues. CDR3 sequence (DNA): TGTGCCAGCAGGAGCATAACAGGGGAAAACATTCAGTACTTC. Protein: CASRSITGENIQYF.

The CDR3 is CASSARTGSYEQYF. The CDR3 DNA sequence: TGTGCCAGTAGTGCCCGGACGGGATCCTACGAGCAGTACTTC. The chain uses TRBV19 and TRBJ2-7; possible D gene TRBD2, 5 bases. Between the trimmed V and J ends, which lost 5 bases and 1 base, there was a span of 12 bases. Germline CDR1 LNHDA, CDR2 SQIVND (reference sequence). The CDR3 is 14 amino acids. Drawing the rest from reference TRBV19 and TRBJ2-7, the complete variable domain is DGGITQSPKYLFRKEGQNVTLSCEQNLNHDAMYWYRQDPGQGLRLIYYSQIVNDFQKGDIAEGYSVSREKKESFPLTVTSAQKNPTAFYLCASSARTGSYEQYFGPGTRLTVT.

This rearrangement joins TRBV6-5 to TRBJ2-7, with 8 positions matching TRBD2. The CDR3 is 14 amino acids. The V segment lost 6 bases and the J segment 5 bases; nucleotides outside the gene matches: 9. The germline V gene has CDR1 MNHEY and CDR2 SVGAGI. The CDR3 DNA is TGTGCCAGCAGCCTTACGGGGGGGGTGGACGAGCAGTACTTC. This translates into CASSLTGGVDEQYF.

V and J are TRBV5-1 and TRBJ1-1; weak D call: TRBD1 (5 bases). Trimming removed 2 bases at V and 1 base at J, with 15 bases between. The germline V gene has CDR1 SGHRS and CDR2 YFSETQ. The CDR3 is 16 amino acids. The CDR3 nucleotides are TGCGCCAGCAGCTTCCTTGGGGGGGAGGGGAACACTGAAGCTTTCTTT. Protein product: CASSFLGGEGNTEAFF.

This rearrangement joins TRBV14 to TRBJ1-1; 8 positions agree with TRBD1. Trimming removed 6 bases from V and 1 base from J; junction bases left unmatched: 1. CDR1 and CDR2 from the germline V gene are SGHDN and FVKESK. This CDR3 has 13 amino acids. CDR3 region: CASRGTGNTEAFF. CDR3 DNA: TGTGCCAGCAGAGGGACAGGGAACACTGAAGCTTTCTTT.

The rearrangement links TRBV15 to TRBJ2-1; 7 positions agree with TRBD2. CDR1 is LNHNV and CDR2 is YYDKDF in the germline V gene (reference sequence). The CDR3 consists of 14 residues. With V trimmed by 8 bases and J by 4 bases, 8 bases remained unmatched. The CDR3 bases are TGTGCCACCGGAGGCGGGAGTTCGTACAATGAGCAGTTCTTC. This codes for CATGGGSSYNEQFF.

This clone has a handful of counts. The J gene is TRBJ2-3, the V gene TRBV27; TRBD2 aligns across 9 bases. With 10 bases clipped from V and 2 bases from J, the junction kept 7 bases outside the gene matches. The CDR3 sequence is 14 residues long. Per the germline V gene, CDR1 is MNHEY and CDR2 is SMNVEV (reference sequence). Written as DNA, the CDR3 is TGTGCCACGTCCTCTAGCGGGACCACAGATACGCAGTATTTT. Translating it yields CATSSSGTTDTQYF.